Presented here are 27 T cell receptor beta chains from one specimen sequenced in a study of CD8+ T cells in alopecia areata listed by TCRdb under 2018. The sample's time point label, decoded: baseline before oral tofacitinib. Library prep was done by the immunoSEQ multiplex PCR assay. RNA was extracted from all samples and reverse transcribed into cDNA, which served as template for TCR sequencing. As stored in TCRdb, this immuneACCESS dataset retains in-frame rearrangements with V and J assigned. A fraction of the clones does not appear; measured against another copy, unresolved V genes explain less than half of the discrepancy, and the remainder lacks a known reason. This sample has 150,000 or so clones in its table, and 75% to 90% of those were observed once. The ten largest clones take up about 15% of the sample. Material: CD8+ T cells sorted from blood, obtained at week 0. Receptors were obtained from a human donor with alopecia areata.

The chain has TRBV4-1 and TRBJ2-2; D remains ambiguous. V lost 8 bases and J 1 base, leaving 8 bases between the germline ends. The CDR3 sequence is 13 residues long. Germline CDR1 reads MGHRA; CDR2 reads YSYEKL. CDR3 DNA sequence: TGCGCCAGCCGCGGTTTGAACACCGGGGAGCTGTTTTTT. It translates to CASRGLNTGELFF.

The sample holds a few counts of this clone. This chain connects TRBV6-5 to TRBJ2-1; TRBD2 aligns across 9 bases. The V gene's germline CDR1 is MNHEY and CDR2 SVGAGI. Losses at the gene ends were 6 bases for V and 3 bases for J; bases not matched to a gene: 6. The CDR3 is 15 amino acids. The CDR3 DNA is TGTGCCAGCAGACCACTAGCGGGCCTCTACAATGAGCAGTTCTTC. Residues: CASRPLAGLYNEQFF.

V gene TRBV7-2 combines with J gene TRBJ2-7, with D perhaps given as TRBD1 or TRBD2 (6 bases each). This CDR3 contains 14 residues. Looked up from germline, CDR1 is SGHTA and CDR2 is FQGNSA. Trimming removed 4 bases from V and 3 bases from J, with 13 bases in between. The CDR3 DNA follows: TGTGCCAGCAGCTCCCCTGGAGGGGGCTACGAGCAGTACTTC. Amino acids: CASSSPGGGYEQYF.

This clone was counted a few times. The chain joins TRBV11-2 to TRBJ2-3; TRBD2 aligns across 13 bases. The CDR3 runs to 18 residues. Germline CDR1 is SGHAT and CDR2 is FQNNGV. V dropped 1 base and J dropped 4; count of bases not matched to a gene: 8. DNA of the CDR3: TGTGCCAGCAGCTTAGCGACCGGGACTAGCGGGGAGTCAGATACGCAGTATTTT. This codes for CASSLATGTSGESDTQYF.

The chain employs TRBV27 and TRBJ1-1; D is perhaps TRBD1 (6 bases). This CDR3 is built from 14 residues. V was shortened by 2 bases and J by 6 bases, with 13 bases between the two germline ends. CDR1 is MNHEY and CDR2 is SMNVEV in the germline V gene (reference sequence). CDR3 residues: CASSLEGGRAEAFF. The DNA of the CDR3 is TGTGCCAGCAGTTTAGAGGGGGGCCGCGCTGAAGCTTTCTTT.

This clone was picked up one time. The chain couples TRBV19 to TRBJ1-4; the match to TRBD1 covers 8 bases. The CDR3 length is 16 residues. Germline trimming cut 3 bases from V and 1 base from J; bases unmatched to any gene: 4. Germline CDR1 and CDR2: LNHDA and SQIVND (reference sequence). The CDR3 here is CASSIPQGGTNEKLFF. The CDR3 region has the DNA TGTGCCAGTAGTATCCCACAGGGGGGAACTAATGAAAAACTGTTTTTT.

J is TRBJ1-1 and V is TRBV29-1; D call uncertain. Trimming removed 2 bases from V and 0 bases from J, with 10 bases in between. Germline V lookup: CDR1 SQVTM, CDR2 ANQGSEA. This CDR3 spans 14 amino acids. The CDR3 spells CSVEPADMNTEAFF. The CDR3 DNA reads as TGCAGCGTTGAACCGGCAGATATGAACACTGAAGCTTTCTTT.

This clone showed up just a few times. The chain joins TRBV19 to TRBJ2-7; D assignment may be TRBD1 or TRBD2 (5 bases each). Trimming cost V 10 bases and J 3 bases, with 16 bases left between them. The CDR3 is 13 amino acids. From germline, CDR1 is LNHDA and CDR2 SQIVND (reference sequence). CDR3 in amino acids: CATSRDEIYEQYF. The CDR3 DNA reads TGTGCCACCAGCCGGGACGAGATCTACGAGCAGTACTTC.

There are a few counts of this clone. This rearrangement joins TRBV7-9 to TRBJ2-7; the match to TRBD2 covers 7 bases. The CDR3 totals 16 residues. V was pared by 4 bases and J by 2 bases, with 11 bases of the junction left unmatched. Germline V gene lookup returns CDR1 SEHNR and CDR2 FQNEAQ (reference sequence). CDR3 DNA: TGTGCCAGCAGCTCAACAAGCCGGGACTACACCTACGAGCAGTACTTC. Amino acids: CASSSTSRDYTYEQYF.

This chain joins TRBV27 and TRBJ2-7; 8 bases agree with TRBD2. Germline loops: CDR1 MNHEY, CDR2 SMNVEV (reference sequence). CDR3 length: 14 residues. The V and J ends lost 6 bases and 4 bases, in that order; junction bases with no gene match: 8. This CDR3 reads CASSGGSGVYEQYF. The CDR3 DNA is TGTGCCAGCAGCGGTGGTAGCGGGGTGTACGAGCAGTACTTC.

The chain recombines TRBV15 with TRBJ2-7, with 10 bases lining up with TRBD2. This CDR3 has 16 residues. V was pared by 0 bases and J by 6 bases, with 8 bases of the junction left unmatched. CDR1 is LNHNV and CDR2 is YYDKDF in the germline V gene (reference sequence). The DNA for the CDR3 is TGTGCCACCAGCAGAGATCGGCTAGCGGGAGCTTCCGAGCAGTACTTC. Encoded protein: CATSRDRLAGASEQYF.

The chain recombines TRBV29-1 with TRBJ2-5, with D perhaps matching TRBD1 (5 bases). The DNA end is more similar to TRBJ2-7, so the J call may be wrong. This CDR3 is 13 amino acids long. Germline V gives CDR1 SQVTM, CDR2 ANQGSEA. This chain's CDR3 is CSVQGGYSYEQYF. The CDR3 DNA reads as TGCAGCGTCCAGGGCGGATACTCCTACGAGCAGTACTTC.

The chain recombines TRBV5-6 with TRBJ2-7; unclear D gene. CDR1 and CDR2 (germline): SGHDT, YYEEEE. V lost 0 bases and J lost 2, with 3 bases in between. The CDR3 contains 12 residues. The CDR3 region has the DNA TGTGCCAGCAGCTTGGTTCCCTACGAGCAGTACTTC. Translating gives CASSLVPYEQYF.

This clone was observed a single time. For the CDR3, the DNA is TGTGCCAGCAGCCAAGAGGTACTAGCGGCTTCCTACGAGCAGTACTTC. Protein product: CASSQEVLAASYEQYF. The V and J genes are TRBV9 and TRBJ2-7; 8 nucleotides align to TRBD2. Germline V gene lookup returns CDR1 SGDLS and CDR2 YYNGEE. The CDR3 totals 16 residues. Trimming at V came to 4 bases and at J to 1 base, leaving 10 bases not matched to a gene.

The V gene is TRBV7-9, the J gene TRBJ2-7, with 10 bases fitting TRBD1. There are 15 residues in the CDR3. Trimming cost V 5 bases and J 0 bases; bases outside gene matches: 4. Per germline, CDR1 SEHNR and CDR2 FQNEAQ (reference sequence). The CDR3 DNA follows: TGTGCCAGCAGCCCCCGGACAGGGGGCTCCTACGAGCAGTACTTC. It specifies CASSPRTGGSYEQYF.

The chain combines TRBV4-1 with TRBJ2-3; 7 bases agree with TRBD2. The CDR3 loop spans 15 amino acids. V shed 3 bases, J shed 5 bases, and the junction held 8 bases outside the gene matches. The germline CDR1 and CDR2 sequences are MGHRA and YSYEKL. CDR3 bases: TGCGCCAGCAGCCAGGGGGAGGGACGGGGAGATACGCAGTATTTT. It translates to CASSQGEGRGDTQYF.

This sequence joins TRBV7-9 and TRBJ2-7; D gene ambiguous. Germline V lookup: CDR1 SEHNR, CDR2 FQNEAQ (reference sequence). The CDR3 contains 12 residues. Trimming cost V 3 bases and J 5 bases, with 8 bases left between them. CDR3 amino acids: CASSLGIDEQYF. The DNA for the CDR3 is TGTGCCAGCAGCTTGGGTATTGACGAGCAGTACTTC.

This chain joins TRBV18 and TRBJ2-5; 7 bases are a match to TRBD1. The germline V gene has CDR1 KGHSH and CDR2 LQKENI. Trimming removed 6 bases from V and 5 bases from J; junction bases left unmatched: 9. The CDR3 is 14 amino acids. CDR3 in amino acids: CASSPSTGTETQYF. The CDR3, as DNA: TGTGCCAGCTCCCCTTCGACAGGGACGGAGACCCAGTACTTC.

V and J are TRBV4-3 and TRBJ1-2; tentatively, D is TRBD1 (5 bases). Trimming stripped 0 bases from V and 2 bases from J, with 13 bases between. Germline-derived CDR1 and CDR2 are LGHNA and YSLEER. The CDR3 spans 16 residues. In DNA form, the CDR3 reads TGCGCCAGCAGCCAAGAACCTCAGGGAATAAACTATGGCTACACCTTC. This translates into CASSQEPQGINYGYTF.

V usage is TRBV7-8 and J usage is TRBJ2-1, with TRBD1 matching over 10 bases. J was trimmed by 7 bases and V by 4 bases; bases with no gene match: 16. The CDR3 has 18 residues. Per the germline V gene, CDR1 is SGHVS and CDR2 is FQNEAQ. CDR3 bases: TGTGCCAGCAGCTCGATTAATTCCGGGACAGGGGTGACAAATGAGCAGTTCTTC. It codes for CASSSINSGTGVTNEQFF.

This chain links TRBV7-9 with TRBJ2-7; D is ambiguous. With 1 base removed from V and 6 bases from J, the gap between germline ends came to 13 bases. CDR1 is SEHNR and CDR2 is FQNEAQ in the germline V gene (reference sequence). The CDR3 sequence is 14 residues long. The CDR3 region has the DNA TGTGCCAGCAGCTTAGGGTCGGAGATTCGCGAGCAGTACTTC. Its translation: CASSLGSEIREQYF.

The chain employs TRBV5-1 and TRBJ2-1; D gene ambiguous. Germline V gene lookup returns CDR1 SGHRS and CDR2 YFSETQ. This CDR3 has 14 residues. V was clipped by 6 bases and J by 6 bases, with 16 bases between them. The chain's CDR3 is CASTLRPDRNEQFF. The CDR3 DNA sequence: TGCGCCAGCACCCTACGACCTGATCGCAATGAGCAGTTCTTC. The whole variable domain, remainder taken from reference TRBV5-1 and TRBJ2-1, is KAGVTQTPRYLIKTRGQQVTLSCSPISGHRSVSWYQQTPGQGLQFLFEYFSETQRNKGNFPGRFSGRQFSNSRSEMNVSTLELGDSALYLCASTLRPDRNEQFFGPGTRLTVL.

This chain connects TRBV9 to TRBJ2-1; 9 bases are a match to TRBD2. J gave up 7 bases and V 0 bases, and 2 bases lay outside the gene matches. The germline gives CDR1 SGDLS, CDR2 YYNGEE. This CDR3 has 14 amino acids. The CDR3 sequence: CASSVETSGNEQFF. For the CDR3, the DNA is TGTGCCAGCAGCGTAGAGACTAGCGGTAATGAGCAGTTCTTC. The full variable domain, in which reference TRBV9 and TRBJ2-1 provide the parts outside the CDR3, is DSGVTQTPKHLITATGQRVTLRCSPRSGDLSVYWYQQSLDQGLQFLIQYYNGEERAKGNILERFSAQQFPDLHSELNLSSLELGDSALYFCASSVETSGNEQFFGPGTRLTVL.

CDR3 sequence (DNA): TGTGCCAGCAGCCTTCTAGGACTAGCGGGGGTGAAGACAGATACGCAGTATTTT. It is translated as CASSLLGLAGVKTDTQYF. The V and J genes are TRBV14 and TRBJ2-3, with 13 bases matching TRBD2. The CDR3 length is 18 residues. The V gene end was trimmed by 4 bases and the J gene end by 3 bases; junction bases not matched to a gene: 10. Germline loops: CDR1 SGHDN, CDR2 FVKESK.

This clone was detected once. The V gene is TRBV7-2, the J gene TRBJ2-4, with D perhaps matching TRBD1 or TRBD2 (7 bases each). The CDR3 consists of 11 residues. Trimming removed 8 bases from V and 9 bases from J, with 11 bases in between. Germline lookup yields CDR1 SGHTA and CDR2 FQGNSA. CDR3 in amino acids: CASPRGGIQYF. CDR3 nucleotide sequence: TGTGCCAGCCCCAGGGGGGGCATTCAGTACTTC.

With regard to this clone: The same CDR3 can be traced to other DNA sequences in this sample. This chain uses TRBV7-3 with TRBJ2-3; 9 bases agree with TRBD2. This CDR3 contains 15 residues. J was trimmed by 1 base and V by 4 bases; bases with no gene match: 3. Germline CDR1 and CDR2: SGHTA and FQGTGA. CDR3 loop: CASSSLAGRTDTQYF. CDR3 nucleotide sequence: TGTGCCAGCAGCTCGCTAGCGGGGCGCACAGATACGCAGTATTTT.

The chain couples TRBV7-7 to TRBJ2-2; D tentatively reads TRBD1 or TRBD2 (6 bases each). Germline V gene lookup returns CDR1 SSHAT and CDR2 FNYEAQ (reference sequence). Deletions cut 2 bases from V and 5 bases from J, with 18 bases between. The CDR3 loop spans 17 amino acids. Written as DNA, the CDR3 is TGTGCCAGCAGCTTATATGCTGGGGGCGCGGGGACCGGGGAGCTGTTTTTT. Its translation: CASSLYAGGAGTGELFF.